This TCR beta chain originates from a study of cytomegalovirus exposure and HLA in healthy donors. The PCR ran on 60 Vbeta and 13 Jbeta primers. The assay was immunoSEQ multiplex PCR, and TCRdb's table has in-frame clones only and misses some. The data hold under 200,000 clones, with over 75% observed a single time. The receptor was isolated from a human donor in good health. The source material was PBMCs.

Here the CDR3 reads CASSHRQGVDTEAFF. CDR3 DNA sequence: TGTGCCAGCAGTCATAGACAGGGGGTTGACACTGAAGCTTTCTTT. The V gene is TRBV6-5, the J gene TRBJ1-1; TRBD1 agrees at 9 bases. From germline, CDR1 is MNHEY and CDR2 SVGAGI. Losses at the gene ends were 5 bases for V and 3 bases for J; bases not matched to a gene: 7. CDR3 size: 15 residues.